This TCR beta chain was found in a study of cytomegalovirus exposure and HLA in healthy donors. It was with 60 Vbeta and 13 Jbeta primers that the PCR ran. This table comes from immunoSEQ multiplex PCR, and its TCRdb copy is limited to in-frame clones, with some not included. Of about 93,000 clones listed, about 78% are singletons. The CDR3 totals 18 residues. The V gene lost 6 bases and the J gene lost 2 bases, with 23 bases spanning the gap. CDR1 is MNHEY and CDR2 is SMNVEV in the germline V gene (reference sequence). This receptor was obtained from a middle-aged woman in good health and CMV-seronegative. The chain recombines TRBV27 with TRBJ2-1, with a possible D match to TRBD2 (6 bases). Sequencing was performed on PBMCs. For the CDR3, the DNA is TGTGCCAGCAGCCTACTAGCTATCAGTTTCGCTACCTACAATGAGCAGTTCTTC. Its translation is CASSLLAISFATYNEQFF.